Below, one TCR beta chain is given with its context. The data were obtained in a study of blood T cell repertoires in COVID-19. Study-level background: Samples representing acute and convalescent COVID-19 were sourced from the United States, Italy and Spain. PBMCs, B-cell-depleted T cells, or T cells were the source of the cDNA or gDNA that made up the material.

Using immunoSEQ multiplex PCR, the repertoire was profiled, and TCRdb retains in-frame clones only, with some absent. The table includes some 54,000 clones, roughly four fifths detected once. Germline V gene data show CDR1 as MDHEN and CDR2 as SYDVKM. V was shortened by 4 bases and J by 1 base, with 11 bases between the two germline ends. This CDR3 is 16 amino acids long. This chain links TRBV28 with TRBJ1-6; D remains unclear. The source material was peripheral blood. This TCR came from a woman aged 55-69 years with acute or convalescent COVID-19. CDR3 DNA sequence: TGTGCCAGCAGTTCCTCCGGGTTTTCCTATAATTCACCCCTCCACTTT. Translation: CASSSSGFSYNSPLHF.